These 20 T cell receptor beta chains were all obtained from the same sample, sequenced in a study of vaccination effects on CD4 cells after COVID-19 (dated by TCRdb to between 2022 and 2023). The library relied on the immunoSEQ multiplex PCR assay. Not all clones reach the TCRdb copy of this immuneACCESS table, which keeps in-frame sequences only. Checked studies attribute under half of the gap to unresolved V genes and leave the rest unexplained. The sample table shows tens of thousands of clones, and about four fifths are seen once. Around 3% of the sample comes from the top ten. For these TCRs, the target antigens are not known. After around ten days of culture, CD4+ T cells were isolated with the EasySep CD4+ T cell isolation kit. This material consisted of CD4+ T cells from PBMCs cultured without peptide, taken before COVID-19 vaccination. These receptors came from a human donor who received a COVID-19 vaccine.

The CDR3, as DNA: TGTGCCAGCAGCGTCGGACAGTCGGGGGAGCAGTACTTC. Protein product: CASSVGQSGEQYF. The chain joins TRBV9 to TRBJ2-7, with D possibly being TRBD1 (6 bases). CDR3 length: 13 residues. Looked up from germline, CDR1 is SGDLS and CDR2 is YYNGEE. Trimming left V 2 bases short and J 7 bases short, with 13 bases between.

This clone appeared a few times. In DNA, the CDR3 is TGCGCCAGCAGCCAAGCTGAGGACAGGGCCAAAGGATCACCCCTCCACTTT. Amino acids: CASSQAEDRAKGSPLHF. The rearrangement links TRBV4-1 to TRBJ1-6, with TRBD1 identical over 8 bases. The CDR3 extends over 17 amino acids. Germline V gene data show CDR1 as MGHRA and CDR2 as YSYEKL. V dropped 1 base and J dropped 10; count of bases not matched to a gene: 12.

This rearrangement joins TRBV19 to TRBJ2-1, with D possibly being TRBD2 (6 bases). The V end was cut by 5 bases, the J end by 0 bases, with 14 bases between. This CDR3 has 16 amino acids. CDR1 LNHDA and CDR2 SQIVND come from the germline V gene (reference sequence). CDR3 nucleotide sequence: TGTGCCAGTAGTCAGGACTACGGCGGCTCCTACAATGAGCAGTTCTTC. This sequence encodes CASSQDYGGSYNEQFF. Looking up the rest from reference TRBV19 and TRBJ2-1 gives the full variable domain: DGGITQSPKYLFRKEGQNVTLSCEQNLNHDAMYWYRQDPGQGLRLIYYSQIVNDFQKGDIAEGYSVSREKKESFPLTVTSAQKNPTAFYLCASSQDYGGSYNEQFFGPGTRLTVL.

The V and J genes are TRBV7-9 and TRBJ2-1, with TRBD2 identical over 9 bases. The CDR3 is made up of 16 amino acids. The V and J ends lost 2 bases and 1 base, in that order; junction bases with no gene match: 3. Per germline, CDR1 SEHNR and CDR2 FQNEAQ (reference sequence). Here the CDR3 reads CASSLLAGASYNEQFF. CDR3 bases: TGTGCCAGCAGCTTATTAGCGGGAGCTTCCTACAATGAGCAGTTCTTC.

V usage is TRBV28 and J usage is TRBJ2-1; D might be TRBD2 (6 bases). CDR1 is MDHEN and CDR2 is SYDVKM in the germline V gene. Trimming cost V 5 bases and J 4 bases, with 21 bases left between them. The CDR3 is 17 residues long. This CDR3 reads CASSPNPARGIYNEQFF. The CDR3 DNA sequence: TGTGCCAGCAGTCCTAACCCGGCTCGGGGGATATACAATGAGCAGTTCTTC.

The rearrangement links TRBV5-1 to TRBJ2-7; 15 bases fit TRBD2. Trimming removed 0 bases from V and 9 bases from J; junction bases left unmatched: 7. Germline values: CDR1 SGHRS, CDR2 YFSETQ. This CDR3 is built from 16 residues. The CDR3 DNA is TGCGCCAGCAGCTTGGACCCGGGACTAGCGGGAGGCTTGCAGTACTTC. It is translated as CASSLDPGLAGGLQYF.

The V call is TRBV20-1, the J call TRBJ1-1, with 7 bases fitting TRBD1. Germline V gene data show CDR1 as DFQATT and CDR2 as SNEGSKA (reference sequence). The CDR3 contains 14 residues. The J segment lost 3 bases and the V segment lost 3 bases, leaving 7 bases of the junction unmatched. In DNA, the CDR3 is TGCAGTGCTAGTACTATCAGGGGGGACACTGAAGCTTTCTTT. The encoded protein is CSASTIRGDTEAFF.

This clone was seen once. The chain combines TRBV6-1 with TRBJ2-1; a possible D gene is TRBD1 (5 bases). The CDR3 spans 13 residues. The ends were cut back, 7 bases at V and 2 bases at J, with 9 bases in the middle. CDR1 and CDR2 from the germline V gene are MNHNS and SASEGT. The CDR3 DNA reads as TGTGCCAGCAAGGACAATGCCTACAATGAGCAGTTCTTC. Translation: CASKDNAYNEQFF.

This clone is a singleton in its sample. The chain is built from TRBV19 and TRBJ1-2; D remains ambiguous. This CDR3 spans 11 amino acids. Trimming left V 6 bases short and J 1 base short, with 3 bases between. Germline CDR1 and CDR2: LNHDA and SQIVND (reference sequence). This CDR3 reads CASRLNYGYTF. The CDR3 coding sequence is TGTGCCAGTAGGCTTAACTATGGCTACACCTTC.

This clone was detected once. The chain carries TRBV5-6 and TRBJ1-6; TRBD1 agrees at 8 bases. Germline lookup yields CDR1 SGHDT and CDR2 YYEEEE. The CDR3 covers 17 residues. J lost 6 bases, V lost 1 base, and 9 bases had no gene match. For the CDR3, the DNA is TGTGCCAGCAGCTTGTATGGTCGAGACAGGGGTAATTCACCCCTCCACTTT. Protein product: CASSLYGRDRGNSPLHF.

The chain combines TRBV18 with TRBJ1-5; a weak D match, TRBD1 (6 bases). CDR1 KGHSH and CDR2 LQKENI come from the germline V gene. CDR3 length: 14 amino acids. Deletions cut 9 bases from V and 9 bases from J, with 21 bases between. DNA for the CDR3: TGTGCCAGTTCTGAAGGACAGAATGCAGGGCCCCAGCATTTT. This codes for CASSEGQNAGPQHF.

This sequence joins TRBV10-3 and TRBJ2-6, with TRBD2 as a possible D gene (7 bases). The V gene lost 8 bases and the J gene lost 4 bases, with 18 bases spanning the gap. Germline CDR1 and CDR2: ENHRY and SYGVKD. CDR3 length equals 16 residues. The CDR3 spells CAIREMGGLGANVLTF. DNA of the CDR3: TGTGCCATCCGCGAGATGGGGGGGCTCGGGGCCAACGTCCTGACTTTC.

The chain combines TRBV30 with TRBJ1-6, with D uncertain. Germline values: CDR1 GTSNPN, CDR2 SVGIG (reference sequence). Trimming left V 4 bases short and J 10 bases short, with 14 bases between. The CDR3 spans 13 residues. The CDR3 loop reads CAWMGEGWSPLHF. The DNA of the CDR3 is TGTGCCTGGATGGGAGAGGGCTGGTCACCCCTCCACTTT.

CDR3 amino acids: CASSPDLGGRNSPLHF. The CDR3 region has the DNA TGTGCCAGCAGCCCTGACCTCGGGGGGCGGAATTCACCCCTCCACTTT. The chain recombines TRBV14 with TRBJ1-6, with D maybe TRBD1 (6 bases). Trimming shortened V by 4 bases and J by 7 bases, and 17 bases separated the two germline ends. CDR1 and CDR2 from the germline V gene are SGHDN and FVKESK. The CDR3 sequence is 16 residues long.

The CDR3 loop reads CASSVSGRYSNQPQHF. The CDR3 DNA reads as TGTGCCAGCAGCGTATCCGGACGTTATAGCAATCAGCCCCAGCATTTT. The rearrangement uses TRBV9 and TRBJ1-5; D is uncertain. V gave up 1 base and J gave up 0 bases, with 11 bases separating them. Looked up from germline, CDR1 is SGDLS and CDR2 is YYNGEE. The CDR3 is 16 residues long.

The V and J genes are TRBV5-6 and TRBJ2-2, with 7 bases that match TRBD1. The CDR3 sequence is 16 residues long. The germline V gene encodes CDR1 SGHDT and CDR2 YYEEEE. V shed 0 bases and J 0 bases; nucleotides not matched to a gene: 2. This CDR3 reads CASSLEGGANTGELFF. Here the CDR3 DNA reads TGTGCCAGCAGCTTGGAAGGGGGCGCGAACACCGGGGAGCTGTTTTTT.

This rearrangement joins TRBV28 to TRBJ2-2; D may be TRBD1 (6 bases). V lost 5 bases, J lost 0 bases, and 16 bases lay in between. The germline gives CDR1 MDHEN, CDR2 SYDVKM. The CDR3 extends over 17 amino acids. CDR3 nucleotides: TGTGCCAGCAGTCCTTACCAGGGGCGCCCGAACACCGGGGAGCTGTTTTTT. Its protein is CASSPYQGRPNTGELFF.

V gene TRBV12-5 combines with J gene TRBJ2-7; D is undetermined. The V end was cut by 0 bases, the J end by 2 bases, with 11 bases between. CDR3 length equals 15 residues. The germline V gene has CDR1 LGHNT and CDR2 FRNRAP. Written as DNA, the CDR3 is TGTGCTAGTGGTTTGGTAACAGTGAACCCCTACGAGCAGTACTTC. It translates to CASGLVTVNPYEQYF.

This chain connects TRBV5-5 to TRBJ1-1; TRBD1 might be the D (5 bases). The CDR3 is 15 residues long. The V end lost 7 bases, the J end lost 4 bases, and 20 bases lay between the germline ends. Germline V gives CDR1 SGHKS, CDR2 YYEKEE (reference sequence). This CDR3 is CASVGGGRFATEAFF. For the CDR3, the DNA is TGTGCCAGCGTCGGGGGAGGGCGGTTTGCCACTGAAGCTTTCTTT.

The chain uses TRBV10-3 and TRBJ2-1, with 8 bases that match TRBD2. The CDR3 length is 15 residues. After removal of 3 bases from V and 8 bases from J, the junction contained 9 bases not matched to a gene. The V gene's germline CDR1 is ENHRY and CDR2 SYGVKD. The CDR3 DNA reads TGTGCCATCAGTGACACCACCAGCGGGAGACATGAGCAGTTCTTC. Amino acid sequence: CAISDTTSGRHEQFF.